Presented here are 19 T cell receptor beta chains from one specimen sequenced in a study of T cells expressing NK-cell markers. From its re-call of the 5' RACE reads, TCRdb lists each CDR3 protein once, without DNA. The sample data list a few hundred thousand distinct CDR3 sequences. Sequenced sample: blood T cells: a sorted CD56 or NKG2C T cell subset, CD4+ or CD8+ T cells, or bulk PBMC T cells (not recorded which). Every receptor here comes from a man aged 18-70 years in good health.

The CDR3 sequence: CASSFRTSRYEQFF. The chain links TRBV12-3 or TRBV12-4 to TRBJ2-1; absent DNA, TCRdb's TRBD2 call cannot be checked. The CDR3 spans 14 residues.

The V and J genes are TRBV12-3 or TRBV12-4 and TRBJ1-1; the TCRdb D gene call, TRBD1, has no DNA to confirm it. This CDR3 region has 14 residues. The CDR3 is CASSLHRGETEAFF.

V usage is TRBV3-1 and J usage is TRBJ2-5; TCRdb's assignment of TRBD1 cannot be checked, as there is no DNA. CDR1 and CDR2 (germline): LGHDT, YNNKEL (reference sequence). The CDR3 covers 15 residues. CDR3 residues: CASSQDWDRDETQYF.

The gene calls are TRBV12-3 or TRBV12-4 and TRBJ2-3; TCRdb gives TRBD2 as the D gene, but with no DNA this cannot be confirmed. The CDR3 loop spans 16 amino acids. The CDR3 loop reads CASDSEKRGTTDTQYF.

The rearrangement uses TRBV7-2 and TRBJ2-2; TCRdb designates TRBD1, a call that cannot be tested without DNA. Germline-derived CDR1 and CDR2 are SGHTA and FQGNSA. The CDR3 extends over 16 amino acids. CDR3 protein: CASNPGGHIRGGELFF.

This chain uses TRBV19 with TRBJ2-2; TCRdb reports TRBD1, a call that lacks DNA to check it against. The CDR3 spans 16 residues. Per germline, CDR1 LNHDA and CDR2 SQIVND (reference sequence). The CDR3 spells CASSIGWGQNYGELFF.

This chain connects TRBV5-1 to TRBJ2-5; the D gene TCRdb calls, TRBD2, cannot be checked with no DNA. CDR3 length equals 17 residues. In germline, CDR1 is SGHRS, CDR2 YFSETQ. CDR3 region: CASSYWGSGGALETQYF.

The chain employs TRBV4-1 and TRBJ2-2. Germline V gene lookup returns CDR1 MGHRA and CDR2 YSYEKL. This CDR3 spans 13 amino acids. The CDR3 here is CASSPSRPGELFF.

V and J are TRBV12-3 or TRBV12-4 and TRBJ1-2; lacking DNA, the TRBD1 call made by TCRdb goes unchecked. This CDR3 is 12 amino acids long. CDR3 region: CATTWQGYGYTF.

This sequence joins TRBV7-9 and TRBJ2-3; no DNA is available, so the TRBD2 call from TCRdb remains unchecked. The CDR3 consists of 14 residues. In germline, CDR1 is SEHNR, CDR2 FQNEAQ (reference sequence). CDR3 amino acids: CASSSGGGADTQYF. The full variable domain, with the rest looked up from reference TRBV7-9 and TRBJ2-3, is DTGVSQNPRHKITKRGQNVTFRCDPISEHNRLYWYRQTLGQGPEFLTYFQNEAQLEKSRLLSDRFSAERPKGSFSTLEIQRTEQGDSAMYLCASSSGGGADTQYFGPGTRLTVL.

The rearrangement uses TRBV7-8 and TRBJ2-2; TCRdb selects TRBD1, and the lack of DNA leaves this call unchecked. Germline V gives CDR1 SGHVS, CDR2 FQNEAQ. CDR3 length: 14 amino acids. The CDR3 loop is CASSLREGAGELFF. The complete variable domain, with remaining parts taken from reference TRBV7-8 and TRBJ2-2, reads GAGVSQSPRYKVAKRGQDVALRCDPISGHVSLFWYQQALGQGPEFLTYFQNEAQLDKSGLPSDRFFAERPEGSVSTLKIQRTQQEDSAVYLCASSLREGAGELFFGEGSRLTVL.

The J gene is TRBJ2-5, the V gene TRBV6-1. Germline V gene sequence: CDR1 MNHNS, CDR2 SASEGT. The CDR3 covers 15 residues. CDR3 in amino acids: CASSKGVTNQETQYF.

CDR3 amino acids: CASSFQGSGDTQYF. This chain joins TRBV7-3 and TRBJ2-3; TCRdb names TRBD1, which stays unverified in the absence of DNA. The CDR3 covers 14 residues. Germline V lookup: CDR1 SGHTA, CDR2 FQGTGA.

V gene TRBV12-3 or TRBV12-4 combines with J gene TRBJ1-1; lacking DNA, the TRBD1 call made by TCRdb goes unchecked. The CDR3 loop spans 12 amino acids. CDR3 region: CASTFGTAEAFF.

The CDR3 region is CASSRPLRGVGYNEQFF. V is TRBV6-5 and J is TRBJ2-1; TCRdb picks TRBD1, but there is no DNA to check that call. Germline V CDR1 and CDR2: MNHEY, SVGAGI. The CDR3 is 17 amino acids.

The chain uses TRBV19 and TRBJ1-4; absent DNA, TCRdb's TRBD1 call cannot be checked. Germline CDR1 LNHDA, CDR2 SQIVND (reference sequence). The CDR3 has 15 amino acids. The CDR3 here is CASSSTGLWGEKLFF.

The V call is TRBV4-1, the J call TRBJ2-2. Germline V gene data show CDR1 as MGHRA and CDR2 as YSYEKL. The CDR3 is 12 residues long. The CDR3 is CASSHYTGELFF.

This rearrangement joins TRBV6-1 to TRBJ2-5; TCRdb picks TRBD1, but there is no DNA to check that call. CDR1 is MNHNS, CDR2 SASEGT, per germline. The CDR3 length is 13 residues. This chain's CDR3 is CASTPAYLQTQYF.

This chain joins TRBV9 and TRBJ2-5; as DNA is missing, the TRBD1 call by TCRdb cannot be tested. CDR1 SGDLS and CDR2 YYNGEE come from the germline V gene. The CDR3 contains 16 residues. The CDR3 sequence is CASSVGSDTTGETQYF.